The 18 T cell receptor beta chains in this list originate from one sample, sequenced in a study of T cell repertoires in cytomegalovirus infection. One entry per CDR3 protein, called by TCRdb with MiXCR from the reads. The data contain approximately 190,000 distinct CDR3 sequences, 28% of them singletons. Source material: PBMCs. These receptors were obtained from a human donor in good health (CMV status not recorded). Some clones in this sample may be carry-over from other donors' samples.

This rearrangement joins TRBV19 to TRBJ1-2, with 8 positions matching TRBD1. The CDR3 runs 14 residues. The junction had 10 bases not matched to a gene; V was cut back by 11 bases and J by 2 bases. Germline CDR1 LNHDA, CDR2 SQIVND (reference sequence). CDR3 loop: CASGQGAENYGYTF. DNA of the CDR3: TGTGCCTCCGGCCAGGGGGCGGAAAACTATGGCTACACCTTC.

This clonotype was counted once. V usage is TRBV19 and J usage is TRBJ1-6; a weak D match, TRBD1 (6 bases). V lost 10 bases, J lost 10 bases, and 17 bases lay in between. The length of the CDR3 is 13 residues. Germline assignment: CDR1 LNHDA and CDR2 SQIVND (reference sequence). The CDR3 here is CATTQGVGSPLHF. CDR3 DNA sequence: TGTGCCACCACACAGGGAGTTGGATCACCCCTCCACTTT.

This clonotype was detected once. Since a much larger clone is just one base distant, this may be a read error. As DNA, the CDR3 is TGTGCCAGCAGACCAGACACCAATAACTATGGCTACACCTTC. As protein: CASRPDTNNYGYTF. V is TRBV11-1 and J is TRBJ1-2; D gene unclear. V was pared by 6 bases and J by 1 base, with 12 bases between. Germline V gives CDR1 SGHAT, CDR2 FQDESV (reference sequence). The CDR3 extends over 14 amino acids.

The chain combines TRBV6-5 with TRBJ1-2; the D gene is possibly TRBD1 (6 bases). Germline values: CDR1 MNHEY, CDR2 SVGAGI. The length of the CDR3 is 16 residues. Trimming left V 0 bases short and J 6 bases short, with 17 bases between. This chain's CDR3 is CASSYSIHRDANGYTF. CDR3 DNA sequence: TGTGCCAGCAGTTACTCGATTCACAGGGACGCGAATGGCTACACCTTC.

The chain employs TRBV12-3 or TRBV12-4 and TRBJ1-2, with D perhaps TRBD1 (6 bases). V was cut by 3 bases and J by 4 bases, with 12 bases left in between. The CDR3 covers 14 residues. CDR3 residues: CASSFEGGSYGYTF. The CDR3 DNA reads as TGTGCCAGCAGTTTTGAAGGGGGTAGCTATGGCTACACCTTC.

This clonotype has a handful of counts. The rearrangement joins TRBV7-2 to TRBJ1-2, with 7 nucleotides matching TRBD1. Germline assignment: CDR1 SGHTA and CDR2 FQGNSA. The ends lost 5 bases at V and 8 bases at J; junction bases unmatched: 8. The CDR3 runs to 13 residues. The CDR3 DNA is TGTGCCAGCAGCCTGGGACAGAATCGCGGCTACACCTTC. Translating gives CASSLGQNRGYTF.

V usage is TRBV15 and J usage is TRBJ1-2; D is possibly TRBD1 (5 bases). CDR3 size: 16 residues. With 0 bases removed from V and 4 bases from J, the gap between germline ends came to 15 bases. CDR1 is LNHNV, CDR2 YYDKDF, per germline (reference sequence). CDR3 in amino acids: CATSRDRSPGAYGYTF. As DNA, the CDR3 is TGTGCCACCAGCAGAGATCGGAGCCCTGGGGCCTATGGCTACACCTTC.

This chain uses TRBV20-1 with TRBJ2-1; D is unclear. The CDR3 runs to 13 residues. Germline CDR1 is DFQATT and CDR2 is SNEGSKA (reference sequence). The V end lost 5 bases, the J end lost 0 bases, and 8 bases lay between the germline ends. CDR3 in DNA: TGCAGTGCTCCCTCCCGCTCCTACAATGAGCAGTTCTTC. Translated, it gives CSAPSRSYNEQFF.

The chain has TRBV19 and TRBJ2-5; D is ambiguous. The CDR3 is 14 residues long. CDR1 and CDR2 from the germline V gene are LNHDA and SQIVND (reference sequence). The V and J ends lost 4 bases and 5 bases respectively, with 14 bases between them. The chain's CDR3 is CASSKGDSRETQYF. The CDR3 DNA sequence: TGTGCCAGTAGTAAGGGCGACTCTCGGGAGACCCAGTACTTC.

The V and J genes are TRBV19 and TRBJ2-2; D may be TRBD2 (5 bases). Per the germline V gene, CDR1 is LNHDA and CDR2 is SQIVND (reference sequence). This CDR3 comprises 14 residues. V lost 7 bases to trimming and J lost 5 bases, with 14 bases between them. The CDR3 region is CASTSAWRTGELFF. DNA for the CDR3: TGTGCCAGTACGTCGGCATGGAGGACCGGGGAGCTGTTTTTT.

Points on this clonotype: A read error is possible here, since a much larger clone lies one base away. This rearrangement joins TRBV7-2 to TRBJ2-1; 9 bases line up with TRBD2. CDR1 is SGHTA, CDR2 FQGNSA, per germline. Losses at the gene ends were 5 bases for V and 0 bases for J; bases not matched to a gene: 5. This CDR3 has 16 residues. The CDR3 DNA reads TGTGCCAGCAGCGTAAAAGCGGGGGGCTCCTACAATGAGCAGTTCTTC. Its protein product is CASSVKAGGSYNEQFF.

The genes are TRBV7-2 and TRBJ2-4; the D gene could be TRBD1 or TRBD2 (5 bases each). The CDR3 consists of 14 residues. Germline lookup yields CDR1 SGHTA and CDR2 FQGNSA. Between the trimmed V and J ends, which lost 4 bases and 7 bases, there was a span of 14 bases. Written as DNA, the CDR3 is TGTGCCAGCAGCTACGTCTCCGGGGACAACATTCAGTACTTC. Translated: CASSYVSGDNIQYF.

This clonotype was seen at least ten times. The rearrangement uses TRBV5-1 and TRBJ1-4, with 7 bases lining up with TRBD1. Trimming cost V 4 bases and J 4 bases; bases outside gene matches: 7. The CDR3 has 15 amino acids. CDR1 is SGHRS and CDR2 is YFSETQ in the germline V gene. The CDR3 bases are TGCGCCAGCAGCCCGTCCGGGACAGTTAATGAAAAACTGTTTTTT. It is translated as CASSPSGTVNEKLFF.

The genes are TRBV6-5 and TRBJ2-2; D not resolved. The CDR3 loop spans 13 amino acids. V lost 6 bases, J lost 7 bases, and 12 bases lay in between. CDR1 is MNHEY and CDR2 is SVGAGI in the germline V gene. The CDR3 protein is CASRPQVLGELFF. CDR3 nucleotide sequence: TGTGCCAGCAGACCACAAGTGCTCGGGGAGCTGTTTTTT.

In this sample, this clonotype turned up many times. This chain's CDR3 is CASSLKFPGAGGTDTQYF. In DNA, the CDR3 is TGTGCCAGCAGCCTGAAGTTCCCCGGAGCGGGGGGCACAGATACGCAGTATTTT. This chain connects TRBV7-2 to TRBJ2-3, with 8 bases identical to TRBD2. The CDR3 is 18 residues long. V lost 5 bases to trimming and J lost 1 base; unmatched junction nucleotides: 14. Germline lookup yields CDR1 SGHTA and CDR2 FQGNSA. The full variable domain, with the rest looked up from reference TRBV7-2 and TRBJ2-3, is GAGVSQSPSNKVTEKGKDVELRCDPISGHTALYWYRQSLGQGLEFLIYFQGNSAPDKSGLPSDRFSAERTGGSVSTLTIQRTQQEDSAVYLCASSLKFPGAGGTDTQYFGPGTRLTVL.

V is TRBV29-1 and J is TRBJ2-7; D ambiguous. The CDR3 is made up of 14 amino acids. CDR1 is SQVTM, CDR2 ANQGSEA, per germline. Trimming cost V 0 bases and J 2 bases, with 11 bases left between them. The CDR3 sequence: CSVEEGGETYEQYF. CDR3 nucleotide sequence: TGCAGCGTTGAAGAAGGTGGTGAGACCTACGAGCAGTACTTC.

The J gene is TRBJ2-5, the V gene TRBV7-2, with D uncertain. The CDR3 covers 13 residues. Germline V lookup: CDR1 SGHTA, CDR2 FQGNSA. For the CDR3, the DNA is TGTGTCTGCAGCTTGAGCAGCCCCTTTACGCAGTACTTC. Residues: CVCSLSSPFTQYF.

The chain employs TRBV20-1 and TRBJ2-5, with TRBD1 matching 7 bases. The CDR3 runs to 14 residues. V dropped 0 bases and J dropped 3; count of bases not matched to a gene: 4. Germline assignment: CDR1 DFQATT and CDR2 SNEGSKA (reference sequence). CDR3 region: CSAREKQGKETQYF. CDR3 coding DNA: TGCAGTGCTAGAGAGAAACAGGGGAAAGAGACCCAGTACTTC.